The 21 T cell receptor beta chains given below trace back to one sample, sequenced in a study of breast tumors, draining lymph nodes, adjacent tissues. TCRdb independently ran MiXCR on the multiplex PCR reads; one entry per CDR3 protein. Among approximately 140,000 distinct CDR3 sequences listed, about 30% were seen once. Axillary draining lymph nodes of breast cancer patients supplied the node samples. Specimen: axillary lymph node tissue. The receptors here all came from a female donor with breast cancer. Some clones in this sample may be carry-over from other donors' samples.

This clonotype showed up many times. The chain couples TRBV7-6 to TRBJ2-5; 9 bases are a match to TRBD2. CDR3 length equals 17 residues. Trimming took 1 base from V and 5 from J; bases not matched to a gene: 11. CDR1 is SGHVS and CDR2 is FNYEAQ in the germline V gene. CDR3 bases: TGTGCCAGCAGCTTAGGTTTTGGCGGGGGGGCCTCGGAGACCCAGTACTTC. Translated, it gives CASSLGFGGGASETQYF.

This clonotype was observed at least ten times. The chain is built from TRBV2 and TRBJ2-7; unclear D gene. Germline CDR1 SNHLY, CDR2 FYNNEI. The V end lost 8 bases, the J end lost 7 bases, and 3 bases lay between the germline ends. The CDR3 covers 8 residues. As DNA, the CDR3 is TGTGCCAGCGGGGAGCAGTACTTC. Its protein product is CASGEQYF.

This clonotype was recorded many times. This CDR3 reads CASSQDDGLTGTEQYV. The CDR3 coding sequence is TGTGCCAGCAGCCAAGATGATGGGTTGACAGGGACCGAGCAGTACGTC. The V and J genes are TRBV3-2 and TRBJ2-7; the table assigns TRBD1, which was not confirmed against the DNA. TRBV3-2 is a listed pseudogene. This CDR3 region has 16 residues.

This clonotype was seen ten or more times. The chain links TRBV4-3 to TRBJ1-1, with D possibly being TRBD1 (6 bases). Trimming left V 1 base short and J 3 bases short, with 15 bases between. From germline, CDR1 is LGHNA and CDR2 YSLEER. CDR3 length equals 16 residues. Here the CDR3 reads CASSQGTGTLHTEAFF. The CDR3 region has the DNA TGCGCCAGCAGCCAAGGTACAGGGACACTCCACACTGAAGCTTTCTTT.

The table lists this clonotype with many counts. The rearrangement links TRBV20-1 to TRBJ2-7; 8 positions agree with TRBD1. The CDR3 loop spans 15 amino acids. Germline V gene lookup returns CDR1 DFQATT and CDR2 SNEGSKA (reference sequence). V lost 0 bases to trimming and J lost 6 bases; unmatched junction nucleotides: 10. The CDR3 loop reads CSARDQGQGSLEQYV. Here the CDR3 DNA reads TGCAGTGCTAGAGATCAAGGACAGGGCTCCCTCGAGCAGTACGTC.

This clonotype was seen at least ten times. This chain links TRBV7-9 with TRBJ1-5; 9 bases map to TRBD1. The V gene end was trimmed by 8 bases and the J gene end by 4 bases; junction bases not matched to a gene: 0. CDR1 is SEHNR, CDR2 FQNEAQ, per germline (reference sequence). This CDR3 contains 12 residues. Written as DNA, the CDR3 is TGTGCCAGCGGACAGGGGAATCAGCCCCAGCATTTT. This sequence encodes CASGQGNQPQHF.

The gene calls are TRBV10-3 and TRBJ1-6, with D possibly TRBD1 on 6 matching bases. With 9 bases removed from V and 10 bases from J, the gap between germline ends came to 10 bases. Per the germline V gene, CDR1 is ENHRY and CDR2 is SYGVKD. This CDR3 region has 11 residues. The CDR3 reads CAISQGSPLHF. Written as DNA, the CDR3 is TGTGCCATATCACAGGGATCACCCCTCCACTTT.

This clonotype was seen repeatedly, ten times or more. CDR3 sequence: CASSSTGTDYGYTF. DNA for the CDR3: TGTGCCAGCAGCTCCACGGGGACGGACTATGGCTACACCTTC. The rearrangement joins TRBV5-4 to TRBJ1-2; weak D call: TRBD1 (5 bases). Trimming cost V 3 bases and J 3 bases, with 12 bases left between them. Germline CDR1 and CDR2: SGHNT and YYREEE (reference sequence). The CDR3 contains 14 residues. The full variable domain, with the rest looked up from reference TRBV5-4 and TRBJ1-2, is ETGVTQSPTHLIKTRGQQVTLRCSSQSGHNTVSWYQQALGQGPQFIFQYYREEENGRGNFPPRFSGLQFPNYSSELNVNALELDDSALYLCASSSTGTDYGYTFGSGTRLTVV.

There are many counts of this clonotype. The rearrangement joins TRBV10-3 to TRBJ2-5, with D maybe TRBD1 (6 bases). Trimming took 3 bases from V and 2 from J, leaving 13 bases between them. The CDR3 runs 15 residues. CDR1 ENHRY and CDR2 SYGVKD come from the germline V gene. This chain's CDR3 is CAISDSGTPQETQYF. The DNA of the CDR3 is TGTGCCATCAGTGATTCTGGGACACCGCAAGAGACCCAGTACTTC.

Ten or more counts support this clonotype. V is TRBV20-1 and J is TRBJ2-2; TRBD1 is a possible D gene (6 bases). CDR1 and CDR2 (germline): DFQATT, SNEGSKA (reference sequence). The CDR3 consists of 13 residues. Trimming removed 3 bases at V and 7 bases at J, with 12 bases between. The CDR3 region is CSASQGPGGELFF. In nucleotides, the CDR3 is TGCAGTGCTAGCCAGGGGCCTGGCGGGGAGCTGTTTTTT.

On this clonotype: At one boundary the junction diverges from the germline segment, which might be a read error. V gene TRBV29-1 combines with J gene TRBJ1-2; TRBD1 matches at 12 bases. CDR3 length: 15 residues. Germline V gene data show CDR1 as SQVTM and CDR2 as ANQGSEA. The CDR3 is CSVIAPGTGGEDYAF. CDR3 nucleotide sequence: TGCAGCGTCATAGCTCCCGGGACAGGGGGCGAAGACTACGCCTTC.

This clonotype was observed many times. The V call is TRBV5-1, the J call TRBJ2-3; possibly TRBD1 for D (6 bases). V dropped 3 bases and J dropped 4 bases, with 21 bases sitting between them. This CDR3 is 17 amino acids long. The germline gives CDR1 SGHRS, CDR2 YFSETQ. CDR3 loop: CASSSYHGSGDPDTQYF. The CDR3 nucleotides are TGCGCCAGCAGCTCATACCACGGGTCAGGGGATCCAGATACGCAGTATTTT.

This clonotype was counted many times. The chain links TRBV30 to TRBJ1-2; 8 bases fit TRBD1. The CDR3 runs to 14 residues. Germline values: CDR1 GTSNPN, CDR2 SVGIG (reference sequence). Trimming cost V 3 bases and J 6 bases; bases outside gene matches: 9. The CDR3 DNA reads as TGTGCCTGGAGCCTGACAGGGGAAAGCAATGGCTACACCTTC. It encodes CAWSLTGESNGYTF.

This chain joins TRBV28 and TRBJ1-2; TRBD1 might be the D (5 bases). Trimming shortened V by 3 bases and J by 6 bases, and 8 bases separated the two germline ends. Germline V lookup: CDR1 MDHEN, CDR2 SYDVKM. The CDR3 runs 12 residues. CDR3 nucleotides: TGTGCCAGCAGTTTTGGGGGAGATGGCTACACCTTC. It codes for CASSFGGDGYTF.

This clonotype has a count of ten or more. The chain has TRBV2 and TRBJ2-1; D gene unclear. V lost 5 bases and J lost 0, with 5 bases in between. Germline CDR1 reads SNHLY; CDR2 reads FYNNEI. This CDR3 comprises 13 residues. CDR3 nucleotides: TGTGCCAGCAGTTATAGCTCCTACAATGAGCAGTTCTTC. Translation: CASSYSSYNEQFF.

Concerning this clonotype: It may be a read error: a sequence one base away is much more abundant. This chain connects TRBV6-6 to TRBJ2-7, with D tentatively TRBD1 (5 bases). Trimming shortened V by 5 bases and J by 1 base, and 12 bases separated the two germline ends. The CDR3 contains 14 residues. The V gene's germline CDR1 is MNHNY and CDR2 SVGAGI (reference sequence). This CDR3 is CASSHLAGSYEQYF. CDR3 nucleotide sequence: TGTGCCAGCAGTCACCTTGCAGGGTCCTACGAGCAGTACTTC.

This chain connects TRBV12-3 or TRBV12-4 to TRBJ2-1, with 8 nucleotides matching TRBD2. Trimming took 6 bases from V and 7 from J; bases not matched to a gene: 17. The CDR3 runs 17 residues. The CDR3 bases are TGTGCCAGCAGCCAAGACCCCTCGGGGGGGATAAGGAATGAGCAGTTCTTC. It translates to CASSQDPSGGIRNEQFF.

This clonotype occurred many times. CDR3: CASSILRDSGNTIYF. The CDR3 DNA follows: TGTGCCAGTAGTATACTTAGGGACTCTGGAAACACCATATATTTT. The J gene is TRBJ1-3, the V gene TRBV19, with no clear D. The CDR3 extends over 15 amino acids. Per the germline V gene, CDR1 is LNHDA and CDR2 is SQIVND (reference sequence). Deletions cut 2 bases from V and 0 bases from J, with 8 bases between.

In its sample, this clonotype was seen a few times. A much larger clone sits a single nucleotide away, making a read error possible. The chain uses TRBV15 and TRBJ2-2; 11 bases fit TRBD2. This CDR3 spans 15 amino acids. Germline values: CDR1 LNHNV, CDR2 YYDKDF (reference sequence). Unmatched junction bases numbered 9, after V lost 7 bases and J lost 8 bases. The CDR3 protein is CATNRVAGGLGELFF. Written as DNA, the CDR3 is TGTGCCACCAACAGGGTAGCGGGGGGGCTGGGGGAGCTGTTTTTT.

This clonotype has only a few counts. The V and J genes are TRBV28 and TRBJ2-1, with 10 bases identical to TRBD2. From germline, CDR1 is MDHEN and CDR2 SYDVKM. The CDR3 runs 17 residues. Trimming at V came to 2 bases and at J to 7 bases, leaving 11 bases not matched to a gene. CDR3 DNA sequence: TGTGCCAGCAGTTTACCCAGCGGGGGGGCAAGAACGAATGAGCAGTTCTTC. It is translated as CASSLPSGGARTNEQFF.

This clonotype has at least ten counts. Relative to the germline gene, one junction end is altered; a read error may explain this. V is TRBV7-7 and J is TRBJ2-7; 7 bases are shared with TRBD1. The CDR3 has 15 residues. CDR1 is SSHAT, CDR2 FNYEAQ, per germline (reference sequence). The CDR3 coding sequence is TGTGCTAGCAGCTTTCGACAGGGCCTGGCCTACGAGCAGTACTTC. Its translation is CASSFRQGLAYEQYF.